Listed below are T cell receptor beta chains from one sample, sequenced in a study of control samples from healthy donors and cancer patients. The method was immunoSEQ multiplex PCR; TCRdb's version includes in-frame clones alone and lacks a portion of them. The profile shows 150,000 to 200,000 clones, around 91% of them singletons. Sequencing input: blood. The receptor set was obtained from a woman in her forties or fifties in good health. CDR3s include the opening cysteine and the closing phenylalanine or tryptophan. The D gene is left open where the match is weak. The size entry is marked missing in some rows and otherwise reads once, few, many or a size class.

length	J	size	V	D	DNA	CDR3
11	TRBJ2-5	NA	TRBV7-2	NA	TGTGCCAGCAGCTCCGGGGGGACCCAGTACTTC	CASSSGGTQYF
17	TRBJ2-7	NA	TRBV11-3	NA	TGTGCCAGCAGCTTAGATCAACGGTTGGGTCCAATCTACGAGCAGTACTTC	CASSLDQRLGPIYEQYF
13	TRBJ1-2	NA	TRBV18	TRBD1	TGTGCCAGCTCGTCGGACAGGAACTATGGCTACACCTTC	CASSSDRNYGYTF
16	TRBJ2-2	NA	TRBV9	NA	TGTGCCAGCAGCGTAGTGAGGACAGCGAACACCGGGGAGCTGTTTTTT	CASSVVRTANTGELFF
13	TRBJ1-5	NA	TRBV3-1/TRBV3-2	NA	TGTGCCAGCAGCCAAGGGAGGAATCAGCCCCAGCATTTT	CASSQGRNQPQHF
16	TRBJ2-7	NA	TRBV18	NA	TGTGCCAGCTCACGCCGGGCCCCTGGGGAGTCCTACGAGCAGTACTTC	CASSRRAPGESYEQYF
14	TRBJ2-7	NA	TRBV3-1/TRBV3-2	NA	TGTGCCAGCAGCCATTCCCTCAGGGAATACGAGCAGTACTTC	CASSHSLREYEQYF
14	TRBJ2-5	NA	TRBV2	NA	TGTGCCAGCAGCGCGACTAGAATGGAGGAGACCCAGTACTTC	CASSATRMEETQYF
11	TRBJ2-1	NA	TRBV20-1	NA	TGCAGTGCTAGTTCCTTTAATGAGCAGTTCTTC	CSASSFNEQFF
16	TRBJ1-1	NA	TRBV5-6	NA	TGTGCCAGCAGCTTGGATGCGTTCCAGGGGTTCACTGAAGCTTTCTTT	CASSLDAFQGFTEAFF
14	TRBJ1-1	NA	TRBV4-3	TRBD1	TGCGCCAGCAGCCTTAGGGGGCCGACCACTGAAGCTTTCTTT	CASSLRGPTTEAFF
15	TRBJ2-7	NA	TRBV5-1	TRBD1	TGCGCCAGCAGCGGGGGGGACAGGGGGATGTACGAGCAGTACTTC	CASSGGDRGMYEQYF
16	TRBJ2-2	once	TRBV4-3	TRBD1	TGCGCCAGCAGCCAAGGGACAGGGGCTGTCACCGGGGAGCTGTTTTTT	CASSQGTGAVTGELFF
16	TRBJ2-3	NA	TRBV7-8	TRBD2	TGTGCCAGCAGCTTAGGGGCGGGGGAAAGCACAGATACGCAGTATTTT	CASSLGAGESTDTQYF
17	TRBJ1-2	NA	TRBV7-3	TRBD1	TGTGCCAGCAGCTCCACCGGGACAGGGGGCTCTAACTATGGCTACACCTTC	CASSSTGTGGSNYGYTF
11	TRBJ1-5	NA	TRBV6-2/TRBV6-3	NA	TGTGCCAGCAGCCGCACAGGTCCCCAGCATTTT	CASSRTGPQHF
15	TRBJ1-1	NA	TRBV27	NA	TGTGCCAGCAGTTTAAAACAGGGCGCGAACACTGAAGCTTTCTTT	CASSLKQGANTEAFF
12	TRBJ2-4	few	TRBV7-9	NA	TGTGCCAGCAGCTTAAGCACCAACATTCAGTACTTC	CASSLSTNIQYF
15	TRBJ1-2	NA	TRBV6-2/TRBV6-3	NA	TGTGCCAGCAGTTTCTTACATCAGGGGAGCTATGGCTACACCTTC	CASSFLHQGSYGYTF
13	TRBJ1-4	NA	TRBV25-1	TRBD1	TGTGCCAGTAAGACAGGGGGTAATGAAAAACTGTTTTTT	CASKTGGNEKLFF
15	TRBJ2-3	NA	TRBV27	NA	TGTGCCAGCAGGCTCACCTGGGGGGGCACAGATACGCAGTATTTT	CASRLTWGGTDTQYF
18	TRBJ2-2	NA	TRBV4-1	NA	TGCGCCAGCAGCCAACAAAATTTTATCGGACCGAACACCGGGGAGCTGTTTTTT	CASSQQNFIGPNTGELFF
16	TRBJ2-4	NA	TRBV18	NA	TGTGCCAGCTCACCAAGGCCAGGGGAGGCCAAAAACATTCAGTACTTC	CASSPRPGEAKNIQYF
15	TRBJ2-5	NA	TRBV6-6	TRBD1	TGTGCCAGCAGTTACGACAGGGGGGGCCAAGAGACCCAGTACTTC	CASSYDRGGQETQYF
11	TRBJ1-1	NA	TRBV29-1	NA	TGCAGCGTTGCGAAGAACACTGAAGCTTTCTTT	CSVAKNTEAFF
15	TRBJ1-1	NA	TRBV29-1	NA	TGCAGCGTTGCCGGGGGCCTCCTTTTTAACACTGAAGCTTTCTTT	CSVAGGLLFNTEAFF
14	TRBJ1-2	NA	TRBV5-6	NA	TGTGCCAGCAGCTTCAGGACCCCGGGGTATGGCTACACCTTC	CASSFRTPGYGYTF
15	TRBJ1-6	NA	TRBV6-6	TRBD1	TGTGCCAGCACCGAACGGGACAGGGCAAATTCACCCCTCCACTTT	CASTERDRANSPLHF
15	TRBJ2-2	NA	TRBV10-3	NA	TGTGCCACCCAGAACTCTGGGGTGAACACCGGGGAGCTGTTTTTT	CATQNSGVNTGELFF
15	TRBJ2-1	NA	TRBV7-3	NA	TGTGCCAGCCGACGCGAGTCAGTGCTCTACAATGAGCAGTTCTTC	CASRRESVLYNEQFF
15	TRBJ1-4	once	TRBV18	TRBD1	TGTGCCAGCTCACTTCCGGGACAGTTTAATGAAAAACTGTTTTTT	CASSLPGQFNEKLFF